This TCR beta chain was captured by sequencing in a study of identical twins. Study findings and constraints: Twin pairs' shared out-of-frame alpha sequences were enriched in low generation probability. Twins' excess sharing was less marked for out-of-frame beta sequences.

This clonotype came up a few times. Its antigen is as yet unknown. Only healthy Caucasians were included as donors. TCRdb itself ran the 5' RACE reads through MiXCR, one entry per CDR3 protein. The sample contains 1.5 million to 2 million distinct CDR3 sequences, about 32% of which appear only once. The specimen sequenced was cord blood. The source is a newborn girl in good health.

CDR3 nucleotides: TGTGCCAGCACTCAGACAGGGGGCACTGAAGCTTTCTTT. This codes for CASTQTGGTEAFF. The J gene is TRBJ1-1, the V gene TRBV27; 9 bases are shared with TRBD1. V gave up 7 bases and J gave up 4 bases; unmatched junction bases: 4. CDR1 is MNHEY, CDR2 SMNVEV, per germline (reference sequence). The CDR3 consists of 13 residues.